Included here is one T cell receptor (beta chain) sequence, with context. As yet, its antigen is unknown. These data come from a study of shared clonotypes between healthy human individuals. Study-wide results and caveats: Some clonotypes were shared by all four sorted-subset donors, while others were not shared. The non-shared ones had lower generation probabilities than the shared ones.

The CDR3 is 13 amino acids. Looked up from germline, CDR1 is KGHSH and CDR2 is LQKENI. Clones were sequenced by immunoSEQ multiplex PCR, and TCRdb holds only the in-frame ones, with some missing. The table includes over a million clones, 78% detected once. V gene TRBV18 combines with J gene TRBJ2-5; D gene unclear. The J call is doubtful: the DNA matches TRBJ2-7 better. What was sequenced was memory CD4+ T cells from PBMCs. Subset denoted: CD45RA-negative fraction. The receptor comes from a man in his late teens or twenties in good health. Some clones in this sample may be carry-over from other donors' samples. The CDR3 is CASSPDPSYEQYF. The CDR3, as DNA: TGTGCCAGCTCACCGGATCCCTCCTACGAGCAGTACTTC.